The 4 T cell receptor beta chains listed next were all sequenced from one sample in a study of identical twins. TCRdb re-called the 5' RACE reads through MiXCR, storing one row per CDR3 protein. Among a few hundred thousand distinct CDR3 sequences listed, more than 9% were seen once. These data were likewise used in another study, on yellow fever vaccine responses in identical twins.

Sequenced input: PBMCs. Source of these receptors: a woman younger than 30 in good health.

This clonotype has a count of ten or more. The DNA for the CDR3 is TGCAGCGTTGAAGGGCAGCTCGACGAGCAGTACTTC. Translating gives CSVEGQLDEQYF. The chain links TRBV29-1 to TRBJ2-7, with D hard to call. This CDR3 contains 12 residues. Germline V CDR1 and CDR2: SQVTM, ANQGSEA. The V gene lost 1 base and the J gene lost 5 bases, with 9 bases spanning the gap.

This clonotype was counted between two and nine times. The chain has TRBV11-2 and TRBJ2-2; a weak D match, TRBD2 (6 bases). Germline CDR1 SGHAT, CDR2 FQNNGV. Between the trimmed V and J ends, which lost 6 bases and 5 bases, there was a span of 16 bases. The CDR3 length is 15 residues. CDR3 bases: TGTGCCAGCAGACTGACTAGACTGTTGACCGGGGAGCTGTTTTTT. It specifies CASRLTRLLTGELFF.

In this sample, this clonotype turned up a few times. This rearrangement joins TRBV3-1 to TRBJ2-3; D unclear. Germline V lookup: CDR1 LGHDT, CDR2 YNNKEL (reference sequence). The CDR3 is 14 amino acids. The V end was cut by 4 bases, the J end by 4 bases, with 12 bases between. The chain's CDR3 is CASSLVAMSDTQYF. DNA of the CDR3: TGTGCCAGCAGCCTTGTAGCTATGTCAGATACGCAGTATTTT.

Many counts were recorded for this clonotype. The rearrangement uses TRBV29-1 and TRBJ1-2; 11 bases align to TRBD1. There are 14 residues in the CDR3. Germline V gene data show CDR1 as SQVTM and CDR2 as ANQGSEA. V lost 6 bases and J lost 6; bases outside the gene matches: 9. The chain's CDR3 is CSVTPGQGGDGYTF. The CDR3 region has the DNA TGCAGCGTCACCCCGGGACAGGGGGGTGATGGCTACACCTTC.